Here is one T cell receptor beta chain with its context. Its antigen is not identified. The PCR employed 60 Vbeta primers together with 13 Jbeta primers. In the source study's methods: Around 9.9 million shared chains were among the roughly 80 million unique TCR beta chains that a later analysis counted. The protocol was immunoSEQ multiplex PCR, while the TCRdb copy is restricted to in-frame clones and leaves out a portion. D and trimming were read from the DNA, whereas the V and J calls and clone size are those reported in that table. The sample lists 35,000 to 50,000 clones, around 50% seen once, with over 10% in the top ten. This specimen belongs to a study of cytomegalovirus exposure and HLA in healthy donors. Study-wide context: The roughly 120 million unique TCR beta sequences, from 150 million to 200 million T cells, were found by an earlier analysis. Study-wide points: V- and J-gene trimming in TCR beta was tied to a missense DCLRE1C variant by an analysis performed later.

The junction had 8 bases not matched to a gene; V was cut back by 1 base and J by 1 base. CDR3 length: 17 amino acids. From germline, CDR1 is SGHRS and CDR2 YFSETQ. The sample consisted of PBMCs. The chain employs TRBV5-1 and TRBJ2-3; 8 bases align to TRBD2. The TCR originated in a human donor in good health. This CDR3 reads CASSLLISGVRTDTQYF. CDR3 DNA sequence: TGCGCCAGCAGCTTGTTAATTAGCGGGGTACGCACAGATACGCAGTATTTT.